This T cell receptor (beta chain) was identified during a study of blood T cell repertoires in COVID-19. Study-wide context: COVID-19 samples, acute and convalescent, were from the United States, Italy and Spain. From T cells, B-cell-depleted T cells, or PBMCs came the material, which was cDNA or gDNA.

The germline V gene has CDR1 LNHNV and CDR2 YYDKDF (reference sequence). J was trimmed by 6 bases and V by 0 bases; bases with no gene match: 1. The CDR3 sequence is 15 residues long. Authors' processing steps: Estimates of nucleated cell counts were drawn from the amplification of reference gene primers. The table came from immunoSEQ multiplex PCR; TCRdb's copy has only in-frame clones and leaves some out. V, J and clone size reflect that table, while D and trimming were determined from the DNA. Among over 75,000 clones, 70% to 90% were seen once, and the ten largest hold 2.9%. This receptor was obtained from a woman older than 75 with acute or convalescent COVID-19. The sample was peripheral blood. The rearrangement uses TRBV15 and TRBJ2-1, with 11 bases identical to TRBD2. This chain's CDR3 is CATSRELAGGNEQFF. The CDR3, as DNA: TGTGCCACCAGCAGAGAGCTAGCGGGGGGCAATGAGCAGTTCTTC.